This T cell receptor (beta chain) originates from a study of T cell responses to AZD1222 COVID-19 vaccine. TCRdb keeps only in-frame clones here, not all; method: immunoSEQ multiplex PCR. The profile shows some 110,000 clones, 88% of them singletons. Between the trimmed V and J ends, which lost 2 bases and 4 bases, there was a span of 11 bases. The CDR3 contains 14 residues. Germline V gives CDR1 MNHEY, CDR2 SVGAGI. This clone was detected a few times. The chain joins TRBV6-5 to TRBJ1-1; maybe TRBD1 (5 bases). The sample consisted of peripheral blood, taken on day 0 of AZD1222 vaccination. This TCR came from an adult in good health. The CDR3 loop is CASSYRGKGTEAFF. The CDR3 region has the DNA TGTGCCAGCAGTTACCGGGGCAAGGGCACTGAAGCTTTCTTT.